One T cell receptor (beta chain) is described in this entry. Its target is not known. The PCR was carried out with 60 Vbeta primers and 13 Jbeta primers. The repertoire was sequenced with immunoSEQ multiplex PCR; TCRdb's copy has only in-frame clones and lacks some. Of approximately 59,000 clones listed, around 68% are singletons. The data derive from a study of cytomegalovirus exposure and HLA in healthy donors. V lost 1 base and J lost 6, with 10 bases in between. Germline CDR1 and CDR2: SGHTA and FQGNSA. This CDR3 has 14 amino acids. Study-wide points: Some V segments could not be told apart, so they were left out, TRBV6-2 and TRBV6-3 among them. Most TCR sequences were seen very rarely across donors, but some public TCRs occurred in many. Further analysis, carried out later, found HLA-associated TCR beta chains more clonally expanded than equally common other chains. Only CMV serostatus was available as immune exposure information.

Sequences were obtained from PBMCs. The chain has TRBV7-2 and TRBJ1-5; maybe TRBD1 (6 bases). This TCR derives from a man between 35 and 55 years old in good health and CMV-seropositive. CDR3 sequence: CASSLDGGTQPQHF. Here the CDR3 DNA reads TGTGCCAGCAGCTTAGATGGGGGCACTCAGCCCCAGCATTTT.